The 23 T cell receptor beta chains below were found in one sample sequenced in a study of vaccination and CD4 T cells after COVID-19. As to treatment: approximately nine-day PBMC culture with coronavirus spike peptide pools or control peptides (ViraFEST assay). These receptors have no known antigen. Once obtained from cultured CD4+ T cells, the DNA was sequenced using the Oncomine TCR Beta short-read assay. Using its own MiXCR run on the PCR reads, TCRdb lists one record per CDR3 protein. Of about 12,000 distinct CDR3 sequences in the sample, roughly 30% were seen once. Sequencing was performed on CD4+ T cells from blood, cultured in vitro, taken after SARS-CoV-2 vaccination. Every receptor here comes from a human donor who had recovered from COVID-19.

The chain is built from TRBV20-1 and TRBJ2-5; 14 nucleotides line up with TRBD2. CDR3 length equals 14 residues. V shed 3 bases, J shed 5 bases, and the junction held 2 bases outside the gene matches. Germline V CDR1 and CDR2: DFQATT, SNEGSKA (reference sequence). CDR3 sequence: CSARTSGRGETQYF. The CDR3 coding sequence is TGCAGTGCTAGGACTAGCGGGAGGGGGGAGACCCAGTACTTC.

This clonotype is labeled medium-sized. This chain joins TRBV6-2 or TRBV6-3 and TRBJ1-6; no firm D call. CDR3 size: 14 residues. V lost 5 bases, J lost 2 bases, and 7 bases lay in between. Germline V gene lookup returns CDR1 MNHEY and CDR2 SVGEGT. The CDR3 spells CASSQTTYNSPLHF. CDR3 DNA: TGTGCCAGCAGTCAGACGACCTATAATTCACCCCTCCACTTT.

The chain is built from TRBV27 and TRBJ2-7, with D tentatively TRBD1 or TRBD2 (5 bases each). The germline CDR1 and CDR2 sequences are MNHEY and SMNVEV (reference sequence). Trimming pared 5 bases from V and 0 bases from J, leaving 14 bases between. The length of the CDR3 is 15 residues. DNA for the CDR3: TGTGCCAGCAGTCCCCCCGGGACGGTCTCCTACGAGCAGTACTTC. It yields the protein CASSPPGTVSYEQYF.

The chain recombines TRBV10-3 with TRBJ1-2; no reliable D call. Germline V gene lookup returns CDR1 ENHRY and CDR2 SYGVKD. Trimming took 5 bases from V and 5 from J, leaving 9 bases between them. The CDR3 runs to 12 residues. The chain's CDR3 is CAISPLGYGYTF. The DNA for the CDR3 is TGTGCCATCAGTCCGTTGGGATATGGCTACACCTTC.

The chain joins TRBV29-1 to TRBJ2-3; 7 nucleotides agree with TRBD2. The CDR3 length is 14 residues. The V segment lost 4 bases and the J segment 1 base; nucleotides outside the gene matches: 5. Germline V gives CDR1 SQVTM, CDR2 ANQGSEA. This chain's CDR3 is CSVVRRERTDTQYF. CDR3 bases: TGCAGCGTTGTCCGGCGGGAGCGCACAGATACGCAGTATTTT.

The chain joins TRBV14 to TRBJ2-7; D is unclear. Germline assignment: CDR1 SGHDN and CDR2 FVKESK. CDR3 length equals 13 residues. V was cut by 5 bases and J by 10 bases, with 18 bases left in between. CDR3 in amino acids: CASSSGLGRGQYF. The CDR3 DNA follows: TGTGCCAGCAGCTCCGGCCTAGGGCGCGGTCAGTACTTC.

This clonotype was seen only a few times. This chain connects TRBV2 to TRBJ2-7; TRBD1 matches 7 bases. Germline lookup yields CDR1 SNHLY and CDR2 FYNNEI. The CDR3 covers 14 residues. J was trimmed by 3 bases and V by 6 bases; bases with no gene match: 8. Written as DNA, the CDR3 is TGTGCCAGCAGCATTTCCGGGACAGTCTACGAGCAGTACTTC. The encoded protein is CASSISGTVYEQYF.

The sample holds a few counts of this clonotype. The rearrangement uses TRBV15 and TRBJ1-5; D is unresolved. The V gene lost 5 bases and the J gene lost 6 bases, with 14 bases spanning the gap. The CDR3 spans 14 residues. Germline values: CDR1 LNHNV, CDR2 YYDKDF (reference sequence). CDR3 region: CATSLGRTAQPQHF. DNA of the CDR3: TGTGCCACCAGCCTAGGACGGACCGCTCAGCCCCAGCATTTT.

V usage is TRBV6-1 and J usage is TRBJ2-7; 10 nucleotides agree with TRBD1. V gave up 7 bases and J gave up 3 bases; unmatched junction bases: 12. The CDR3 loop spans 16 amino acids. Germline CDR1 and CDR2: MNHNS and SASEGT. CDR3 nucleotides: TGTGCCAGCACCCCAGCGTCGGGACAGGGGAACTACGAGCAGTACTTC. This gives the protein CASTPASGQGNYEQYF.

The chain carries TRBV5-1 and TRBJ2-5; 8 nucleotides align to TRBD2. Per the germline V gene, CDR1 is SGHRS and CDR2 is YFSETQ. The junction had 4 bases not matched to a gene; V was cut back by 0 bases and J by 3 bases. The CDR3 length is 15 residues. The CDR3 here is CASSLALAGKETQYF. The CDR3 nucleotides read TGCGCCAGCAGCTTGGCCCTAGCGGGCAAAGAGACCCAGTACTTC.

This sequence joins TRBV4-3 and TRBJ2-1; 7 bases fit TRBD2. V lost 1 base and J lost 0; bases outside the gene matches: 9. Germline CDR1 and CDR2: LGHNA and YSLEER. This CDR3 has 18 residues. CDR3 sequence: CASSQAPARGSSYNEQFF. For the CDR3, the DNA is TGCGCCAGCAGCCAAGCCCCTGCGCGGGGGAGCTCCTACAATGAGCAGTTCTTC.

This clonotype has a handful of counts. The J gene is TRBJ1-5, the V gene TRBV6-1; 7 bases align to TRBD1. V lost 6 bases and J lost 4; bases outside the gene matches: 9. CDR3 length: 15 amino acids. Germline CDR1 is MNHNS and CDR2 is SASEGT. Here the CDR3 reads CASSLTGVKNQPQHF. CDR3 coding DNA: TGTGCCAGCAGCCTCACAGGGGTTAAAAATCAGCCCCAGCATTTT.

CDR3 bases: TGTGCCAGCAGCCCCGGACAGGGGTCCTACAATGAGCAGTTCTTC. This translates into CASSPGQGSYNEQFF. The chain recombines TRBV7-2 with TRBJ2-1; 9 bases align to TRBD1. There are 15 residues in the CDR3. Germline assignment: CDR1 SGHTA and CDR2 FQGNSA. Losses at the gene ends were 5 bases for V and 1 base for J; bases not matched to a gene: 3.

The J gene is TRBJ2-1, the V gene TRBV7-8; 8 positions agree with TRBD1. The V gene end was trimmed by 5 bases and the J gene end by 6 bases; junction bases not matched to a gene: 15. Germline CDR1 SGHVS, CDR2 FQNEAQ. The CDR3 has 17 amino acids. The CDR3 coding sequence is TGTGCCAGCAGCACCTACGGGACAGGTTTGAAGGTCAATGAGCAGTTCTTC. Protein sequence: CASSTYGTGLKVNEQFF.

This clonotype is labeled medium-sized. V and J are TRBV11-2 and TRBJ1-1; D might be TRBD1 (6 bases). V lost 5 bases, J lost 11 bases, and 15 bases lay in between. Germline CDR1 reads SGHAT; CDR2 reads FQNNGV. The CDR3 extends over 12 amino acids. The CDR3 bases are TGTGCCAGCAGCCGAGGGGGGGTTAGGGCTTTCTTT. This translates into CASSRGGVRAFF.

This clonotype was counted only a few times. An end of the junction does not agree with germline; a read error may underlie this. This chain uses TRBV6-5 with TRBJ2-7; 7 positions agree with TRBD2. CDR1 is MNHEY, CDR2 SVGAGI, per germline. The CDR3 totals 11 residues. CDR3 bases: TGTGCCAGCAGTTTGGGAGGGGAGATGAACTTC. This gives the protein CASSLGGEMNF.

V gene TRBV11-2 combines with J gene TRBJ2-7; D unclear. Trimming stripped 6 bases from V and 0 bases from J, with 18 bases between. Per the germline V gene, CDR1 is SGHAT and CDR2 is FQNNGV. The CDR3 contains 16 residues. In nucleotides, the CDR3 is TGTGCCAGCAGATTTCTCCCGGGTACAAGCTCCTACGAGCAGTACTTC. Translated, it gives CASRFLPGTSSYEQYF.

This clonotype showed up just a few times. This chain connects TRBV7-9 to TRBJ1-2; D might be TRBD1 (6 bases). V shed 1 base and J shed 8 bases, with 14 bases lying between them. There are 14 residues in the CDR3. Germline-derived CDR1 and CDR2 are SEHNR and FQNEAQ (reference sequence). CDR3 in DNA: TGTGCCAGCAGCTTAGGGGGGGGCGCAGGAGGCTACACCTTC. The encoded protein is CASSLGGGAGGYTF.

In regard to this clonotype: Relative to the germline gene, one junction end is altered; a read error may explain this. The chain employs TRBV7-7 and TRBJ2-1; D gene uncertain. Per germline, CDR1 SSHAT and CDR2 FNYEAQ (reference sequence). This CDR3 comprises 15 residues. The CDR3 spells CASSPIALTYNEQFF. For the CDR3, the DNA is TGTGCTAGCAGCCCCATAGCCCTCACCTACAATGAGCAGTTCTTC.

This chain joins TRBV28 and TRBJ2-4, with a tentative D call TRBD1 (6 bases). The germline V and J ends were trimmed by 2 bases and 1 base, with 6 bases remaining between them. Germline loops: CDR1 MDHEN, CDR2 SYDVKM. CDR3 length: 14 amino acids. The CDR3 spells CASSLGGAKNIQYF. Here the CDR3 DNA reads TGTGCCAGCAGTTTAGGGGGCGCCAAAAACATTCAGTACTTC.

J is TRBJ1-5 and V is TRBV29-1, with D unclear. Germline V gene data show CDR1 as SQVTM and CDR2 as ANQGSEA. The CDR3 has 14 residues. V lost 4 bases and J 3 bases, leaving 13 bases between the germline ends. CDR3 in amino acids: CSVGKGGLNQPQHF. DNA for the CDR3: TGCAGCGTTGGGAAGGGAGGGCTCAATCAGCCCCAGCATTTT.

The chain recombines TRBV19 with TRBJ2-7, with D perhaps TRBD1 (7 bases). CDR1 and CDR2 (germline): LNHDA, SQIVND (reference sequence). V was trimmed by 5 bases and J by 4 bases, leaving 12 bases between them. The CDR3 loop spans 13 amino acids. CDR3 loop: CASSPGGSYEQYF. CDR3 coding DNA: TGTGCCAGTAGTCCAGGGGGGAGTTACGAGCAGTACTTC.

Regarding this clonotype: A junction end diverges from the germline sequence, so it may reflect a read error. The V and J genes are TRBV20-1 and TRBJ2-5, with 7 bases aligning to TRBD2. The germline gives CDR1 DFQATT, CDR2 SNEGSKA (reference sequence). This CDR3 comprises 12 residues. CDR3 coding DNA: TGCCGTGCCAGGACTAGACAAGAGACCCAGTACTTC. Its translation: CRARTRQETQYF.